The rows below give T cell receptor beta chains drawn from one sample of a study of control samples from healthy donors and cancer patients. TCRdb's copy holds only in-frame clones and misses some; the assay was immunoSEQ multiplex PCR. The sample includes over 100,000 clones, around 90% of them seen just once. What was sequenced was blood. The receptors shown here come from a man aged 40-55 years in good health. CDR3s include the opening cysteine and the closing phenylalanine or tryptophan. D genes are given only for firm matches. Not all rows give a size; the values are once, few, many and, for expanded clones, a class.

TRBD1 - TRBJ1-4 TRBV7-6 CASSLGTGATNEKLFF TGTGCCAGCAGCTTAGGGACAGGGGCAACTAATGAAAAACTGTTTTTT
- - TRBJ1-2 TRBV19 CASSIRGFGYTF TGTGCCAGTAGTATCAGAGGATTTGGCTACACCTTC
TRBD2 - TRBJ2-1 TRBV2 CASKRTSGGDEQFF TGTGCCAGCAAACGGACTAGCGGGGGAGATGAGCAGTTCTTC
- - TRBJ2-5 TRBV7-9 CASSLGAAGPIQETQYF TGTGCCAGCAGCTTAGGAGCGGCGGGGCCGATCCAAGAGACCCAGTACTTC
- - TRBJ1-1 TRBV7-9 CASSLGGVNMNTEAFF TGTGCCAGCAGCTTAGGCGGGGTTAACATGAACACTGAAGCTTTCTTT
TRBD1 - TRBJ1-2 TRBV29-1 CSVEGDRDLGYTF TGCAGCGTTGAGGGGGACAGGGATCTTGGCTACACCTTC
- - TRBJ1-6 TRBV6-4 CASSITDGGNSPLHF TGTGCCAGCAGTATAACGGACGGCGGAAATTCACCCCTCCACTTT
TRBD2 - TRBJ2-1 TRBV2 CAGLRTSGVNEQFF TGTGCCGGACTGCGGACTAGCGGGGTCAATGAGCAGTTCTTC
- - TRBJ1-6 TRBV7-2 CASSPTWAPLHF TGTGCCAGCAGCCCGACTTGGGCACCCCTCCACTTT
- - TRBJ2-2 TRBV15 CATSNYAGANTGELFF TGTGCCACCAGCAACTACGCAGGGGCGAACACCGGGGAGCTGTTTTTT
- - TRBJ1-3 TRBV5-4 CASSWAGGNTIYF TGTGCCAGCAGCTGGGCAGGGGGAAACACCATATATTTT
TRBD1 - TRBJ1-2 TRBV2 CASSEPDRGRNGYTF TGTGCCAGCAGTGAACCGGACAGGGGAAGGAATGGCTACACCTTC
- - TRBJ1-6 TRBV6-5 CASSYRQEFHF TGTGCCAGCAGTTACCGACAGGAGTTCCACTTT
- - TRBJ1-4 TRBV10-3 CAISERGSTNEKLFF TGTGCCATCAGTGAGAGGGGATCAACTAATGAAAAACTGTTTTTT
- - TRBJ2-4 TRBV5-6 CASSRPGENIQYF TGTGCCAGCAGCCGTCCAGGCGAAAACATTCAGTACTTC
- - TRBJ1-3 TRBV4-1 CASSQDPSDAGFSGNTIYF TGCGCCAGCAGCCAAGATCCCTCAGACGCAGGGTTCTCTGGAAACACCATATATTTT
- once TRBJ1-1 TRBV29-1 CSVEGGNTEAFF TGCAGCGTCGAGGGGGGCAACACTGAAGCTTTCTTT
- - TRBJ1-1 TRBV27 CASSMSPWGRMNTEAFF TGTGCCAGCAGTATGTCTCCTTGGGGTCGCATGAACACTGAAGCTTTCTTT
TRBD1 few TRBJ1-1 TRBV2 CASNRGQGAEAFF TGTGCCAGCAATAGAGGACAGGGAGCGGAAGCTTTCTTT
- - TRBJ1-3 TRBV6-5 CARQGRSGGTIYF TGTGCCAGACAGGGTAGATCTGGGGGCACCATATATTTT
- - TRBJ2-2 TRBV7-9 CASSSSDPLTGELFF TGTGCCAGCAGCTCCTCTGACCCCCTAACCGGGGAGCTGTTTTTT
TRBD1 - TRBJ1-2 TRBV9 CASGQGTYGYTF TGTGCCAGCGGACAGGGCACCTATGGCTACACCTTC
- - TRBJ2-7 TRBV3-1/TRBV3-2 CASSQGPISSYEQYF TGTGCCAGCAGCCAAGGACCTATTAGCTCCTACGAGCAGTACTTC
- - TRBJ1-1 TRBV7-9 CASSLALAGTHTEAFF TGTGCCAGCAGCTTAGCGCTTGCGGGCACCCACACTGAAGCTTTCTTT
TRBD1 - TRBJ2-2 TRBV11-2 CASSLLSRQGASHGELFF TGTGCCAGCAGTCTACTGAGTCGACAGGGGGCCTCCCACGGGGAGCTGTTTTTT
- - TRBJ2-3 TRBV2 CASRGPGGDTQYF TGTGCCAGCAGGGGGCCTGGAGGAGATACGCAGTATTTT
- - TRBJ1-1 TRBV19 CASSIDKDGMGQANTEAFF TGTGCCAGTAGTATAGATAAGGACGGGATGGGTCAGGCGAACACTGAAGCTTTCTTT
TRBD1 - TRBJ2-5 TRBV18 CASSLMRQGAETQYF TGTGCCAGCTCACTGATGCGGCAGGGGGCAGAGACCCAGTACTTC
- once TRBJ2-3 TRBV4-1 CASSQPDESTDTQYF TGCGCCAGCAGCCAGCCGGATGAGAGCACAGATACGCAGTATTTT
TRBD1 - TRBJ2-2 TRBV3-1/TRBV3-2 CASSRPTGTGELFF TGTGCCAGCAGCCGACCGACAGGGACCGGGGAGCTGTTTTTT
- - TRBJ1-3 TRBV2 CASNLDSGNTIYF TGTGCCAGCAATCTGGACTCTGGAAACACCATATATTTT
- - TRBJ2-5 TRBV5-1 CASSLGSPQETQYF TGCGCCAGCAGCTTAGGGTCCCCCCAAGAGACCCAGTACTTC
TRBD1 - TRBJ2-7 TRBV27 CASSLVQGAREQYF TGTGCCAGCAGTTTAGTGCAGGGGGCGCGGGAGCAGTACTTC